This T cell receptor beta chain was profiled in a study of blood T cell repertoires in COVID-19. Study in general: There were acute and convalescent COVID-19 samples, and they came from the United States, Italy and Spain. PBMCs, B-cell-depleted T cells, or T cells provided the cDNA or gDNA that made up the material.

In the authors' workflow: Amplification from reference gene primers served as the basis for estimated nucleated cell counts. TCRdb's copy holds only in-frame clones and misses some; the assay was immunoSEQ multiplex PCR. D and trimming come from the DNA, and the V and J calls and clone size come from that table. Of about 300,000 clones listed, just under 90% are singletons. Patients at the Seattle site were enrolled during active infection and followed longitudinally. The CDR3 loop spans 15 amino acids. The germline V and J ends were trimmed by 0 bases and 2 bases, with 9 bases remaining between them. In germline, CDR1 is SGHDT, CDR2 YYEEEE.

Sequenced: peripheral blood. The origin of this receptor is a woman in her twenties or thirties with COVID-19, enrolled during active disease. The chain uses TRBV5-6 and TRBJ2-1; D call uncertain. In DNA, the CDR3 is TGTGCCAGCAGCTTGGATAAATTAGCCTACAATGAGCAGTTCTTC. Amino acid sequence: CASSLDKLAYNEQFF.